This T cell receptor beta chain was sequenced for a study of molecular identifiers for immune sequencing clone quantification. Study conclusions and caveats: Should identical TCR molecules share a barcode, the sizes of highly expanded clones could be underestimated.

Libraries from naive CD8 cells were generated from 20,000 to 1,000,000 sorted cells (with 10%, 30% or 50% RNA). V shed 7 bases and J shed 0 bases, with 13 bases lying between them. The CDR3 loop spans 15 amino acids. Making the bulk TCR libraries relied on previously described methods and listed TCR primers. In TCRdb, the PCR reads were re-called with MiXCR into one record per CDR3 protein. This table holds about 640,000 distinct CDR3 sequences, nearly 20% found once. The table lists this clonotype with a few counts. The antigen remains unidentified. The sequence was collected from a human donor in good health. Some libraries in this study had Jurkat cell RNA spiked in. The specimen was naive CD8+ T cells from blood, with Jurkat cell RNA spiked in. Documented subset: FACS-sorted CD8+CD4-CCR7+CD45RA+ naive T cells. The rearrangement uses TRBV12-3 or TRBV12-4 and TRBJ2-1; D not certain. The CDR3 spells CASTPGFFSYNEQFF. The DNA of the CDR3 is TGTGCCAGCACCCCCGGGTTCTTCTCCTACAATGAGCAGTTCTTC.